A selection of T cell receptor beta chains follows, all from one sample in a study of regulatory T cells in long-lasting Graves disease. TCRdb called the multiplex PCR reads again in MiXCR, with one record for every CDR3 protein. The data contain over 300,000 distinct CDR3 sequences, 15% to 20% of them singletons. Sequencing was performed on peripheral blood mononuclear cells (PBMCs), taken when the disease was refractory, from a patient treated with antithyroid drugs. Every receptor here comes from a female donor with Graves disease. Each CDR3 is given with its conserved first and last residue. D genes are given only for firm matches. The size of a clone is reported for some rows only, either as once, few or many, or as a class for expanded clones.

. TRBJ1-5 . TRBV4-1 CASSRDRDRYSNQPQHF TGCGCCAGCAGCCGAGACCGGGACCGATATAGCAATCAGCCCCAGCATTTT
. TRBJ1-2 TRBD1 TRBV20-1 CSADRGRLNGYTF TGCAGTGCCGACAGGGGAAGGTTGAATGGCTACACCTTC
once TRBJ2-1 TRBD1 TRBV4-1 CASSHPRQGASYNEQFF TGCGCCAGCAGCCACCCAAGACAGGGAGCTTCCTACAATGAGCAGTTCTTC
. TRBJ1-2 TRBD1 TRBV29-1 CSVLGQGSGYTF TGCAGCGTTCTGGGACAGGGGAGTGGCTACACCTTC
. TRBJ2-2 TRBD2 TRBV11-3 CASSPDPAGVRTGELFF TGTGCCAGCAGCCCCGATCCGGCGGGAGTAAGAACCGGGGAGCTGTTTTTT
many TRBJ1-1 . TRBV6-1 CASRWGGAGTEAFF TGTGCCAGCAGGTGGGGGGGCGCGGGCACTGAAGCTTTCTTT
. TRBJ1-5 . TRBV30 CAWSFGYSNQPQHF TGTGCCTGGAGTTTCGGCTATTCAAATCAGCCCCAGCATTTT
. TRBJ1-4 TRBD1 TRBV7-3 CASSLSSWDRVWSATNEKLFF TGTGCCAGCAGCTTAAGCTCCTGGGACAGGGTTTGGTCAGCAACTAATGAAAAACTGTTTTTT
many TRBJ1-5 . TRBV28 CASQGGHAGNQPQHF TGTGCCAGTCAAGGTGGACACGCCGGCAATCAGCCCCAGCATTTT
many TRBJ1-1 . TRBV6-2/TRBV6-3 CASSYGGRAEAFF TGTGCCAGCAGTTACGGGGGGCGGGCTGAAGCTTTCTTT
. TRBJ2-2 . TRBV7-9 CASSLGQTTGELFF TGTGCCAGCAGCTTAGGTCAGACCACCGGGGAGCTGTTTTTT
. TRBJ2-5 . TRBV7-6 CASSSSRLASETQYF TGTGCCAGCAGCTCAAGTCGGCTAGCGAGTGAGACCCAGTACTTC
many TRBJ2-5 TRBD1 TRBV10-3 CAISELAGGEGAQYF TGTGCCATCAGTGAGCTCGCAGGGGGCGAGGGGGCCCAGTACTTC
. TRBJ1-6 . TRBV4-1 CASSQQGQISFSYNSPLHF TGCGCCAGCAGCCAACAAGGACAGATTTCCTTCTCCTATAATTCACCCCTCCACTTT
few TRBJ2-7 . TRBV10-3 CAIASLPQEQYF TGTGCCATCGCCAGTTTGCCCCAAGAGCAGTACTTC
many TRBJ1-3 . TRBV6-1 CASRLTGTSGNTIYF TGTGCCAGCAGACTAACTGGGACCTCCGGAAACACCATATATTTT